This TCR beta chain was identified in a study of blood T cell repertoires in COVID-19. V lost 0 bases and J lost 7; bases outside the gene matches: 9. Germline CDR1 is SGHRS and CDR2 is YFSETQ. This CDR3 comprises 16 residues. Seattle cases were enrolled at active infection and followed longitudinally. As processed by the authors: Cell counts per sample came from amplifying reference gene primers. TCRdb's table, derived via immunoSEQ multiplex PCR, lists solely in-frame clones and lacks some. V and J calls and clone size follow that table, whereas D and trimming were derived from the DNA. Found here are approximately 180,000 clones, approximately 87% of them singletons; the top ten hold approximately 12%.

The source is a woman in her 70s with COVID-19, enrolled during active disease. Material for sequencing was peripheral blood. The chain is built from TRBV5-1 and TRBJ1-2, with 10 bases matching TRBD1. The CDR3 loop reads CASSLGQGAGRGGYTF. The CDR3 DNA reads TGCGCCAGCAGCTTGGGACAGGGGGCCGGAAGGGGTGGCTACACCTTC.